This T cell receptor beta chain was profiled in a study of cytomegalovirus exposure and HLA in healthy donors. Turning to the study itself: From donors who were HLA-typed, an early data release held approximately 84 million unique TCRs. Broader study findings: Some public TCRs appeared in many individuals, while most sequences were rare. Links to common viral pathogens appeared, in a later analysis, for several of the most significant clusters. In a later analysis, productive TCRs from donors in an Asian-associated ancestry cluster reportedly carried fewer N-insertions than the cohort mean.

The germline V gene encodes CDR1 SGHRS and CDR2 YFSETQ. V was cut by 6 bases and J by 5 bases, with 14 bases left in between. The CDR3 is 13 residues long. The PCR made use of 60 Vbeta and 13 Jbeta primers. Assay used: immunoSEQ multiplex PCR; TCRdb lists only in-frame clones, some missing. The sample lists 170,000 or so clones, roughly three quarters seen once, with around 3.1% in the top ten. Of note for this clone: Its antigen is currently unknown.

The clonotype originates from a woman in her 50s in good health and CMV-seropositive. The chain couples TRBV5-1 to TRBJ2-5; a weak D match, TRBD2 (6 bases). Sequenced input: PBMCs. In DNA, the CDR3 is TGCGCCAGCATGGGGACTCCGGGGGAGACCCAGTACTTC. Translating gives CASMGTPGETQYF.